This T cell receptor beta chain was captured by sequencing in a study of blood T cell repertoires in COVID-19. Across the study: Spain, Italy and the United States supplied samples that represented acute and convalescent COVID-19. PBMCs, B-cell-depleted T cells, or T cells were the source of the cDNA or gDNA that made up the material.

Germline V gene sequence: CDR1 MNHEY, CDR2 SVGAGI. Germline trimming cut 0 bases from V and 4 bases from J; bases unmatched to any gene: 5. CDR3 size: 15 residues. Method: immunoSEQ multiplex PCR; TCRdb's copy keeps in-frame clones and lacks some. The sample includes 250,000 to 300,000 clones, around 90% of them seen just once. A Seattle source enrolled patients during active infection and followed them longitudinally. The chain joins TRBV6-5 to TRBJ1-2; 7 nucleotides agree with TRBD1. Source material: peripheral blood. This clonotype was obtained from a woman aged 55-75 years with COVID-19, enrolled during active disease. CDR3 bases: TGTGCCAGCAGTTACTCATACAGGGGTGGCTATGGCTACACCTTC. Its translation: CASSYSYRGGYGYTF.